Given below is one T cell receptor (beta chain) in context. V lost 5 bases and J lost 2; bases outside the gene matches: 6. This CDR3 is 14 amino acids long. Germline lookup yields CDR1 MNHEY and CDR2 SVGEGT. The sample is drawn from a study of blood T cell repertoires in COVID-19. Turning to the study itself: In each case, the material was cDNA or gDNA derived from T cells, B-cell-depleted T cells, or PBMCs.

Original handling: Nucleated cell counts were estimated from reference gene primer amplification. Sequenced by immunoSEQ multiplex PCR; TCRdb stores in-frame clones only, minus some. The V and J calls and clone size were taken over from that table, and D and trimming were inferred from the DNA. The sample yields about 46,000 clones, over 70% seen once. This receptor was taken from a human donor in a cohort sampled during active COVID-19. Sequenced sample: peripheral blood. This sequence joins TRBV6-2 or TRBV6-3 and TRBJ2-7, with 7 nucleotides matching TRBD1. The chain's CDR3 is CASSTPGQTYEQYF. The CDR3, as DNA: TGTGCCAGCAGTACCCCGGGACAGACCTACGAGCAGTACTTC.